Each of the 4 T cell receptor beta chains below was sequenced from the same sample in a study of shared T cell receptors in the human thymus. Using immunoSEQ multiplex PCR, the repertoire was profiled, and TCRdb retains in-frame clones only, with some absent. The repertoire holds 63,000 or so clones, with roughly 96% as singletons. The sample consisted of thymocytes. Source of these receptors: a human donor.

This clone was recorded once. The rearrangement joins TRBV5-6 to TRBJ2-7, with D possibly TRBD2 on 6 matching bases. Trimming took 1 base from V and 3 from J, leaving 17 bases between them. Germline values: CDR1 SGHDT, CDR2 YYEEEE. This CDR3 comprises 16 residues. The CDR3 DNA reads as TGTGCCAGCAGCTTGAGCCGGGACTCAAAACTCTACGAGCAGTACTTC. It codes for CASSLSRDSKLYEQYF. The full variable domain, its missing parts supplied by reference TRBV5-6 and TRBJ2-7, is DAGVTQSPTHLIKTRGQQVTLRCSPKSGHDTVSWYQQALGQGPQFIFQYYEEEERQRGNFPDRFSGHQFPNYSSELNVNALLLGDSALYLCASSLSRDSKLYEQYFGPGTRLTVT.

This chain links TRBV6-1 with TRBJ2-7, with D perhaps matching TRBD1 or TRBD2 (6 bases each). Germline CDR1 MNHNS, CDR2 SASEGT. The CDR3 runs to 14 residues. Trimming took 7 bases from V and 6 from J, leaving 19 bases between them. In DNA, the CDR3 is TGTGCCAGCACTAAACCCGGGGGCGCGTCCGAGCAGTACTTC. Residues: CASTKPGGASEQYF.

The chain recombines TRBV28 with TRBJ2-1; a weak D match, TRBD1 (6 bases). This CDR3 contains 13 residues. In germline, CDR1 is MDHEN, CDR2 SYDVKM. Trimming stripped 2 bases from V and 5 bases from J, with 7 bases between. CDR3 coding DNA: TGTGCCAGCAGTTTAGGGGGCCACAATGAGCAGTTCTTC. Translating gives CASSLGGHNEQFF.

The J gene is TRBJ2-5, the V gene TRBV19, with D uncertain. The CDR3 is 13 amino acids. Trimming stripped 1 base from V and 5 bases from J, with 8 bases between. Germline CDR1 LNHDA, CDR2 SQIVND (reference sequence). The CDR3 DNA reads TGTGCCAGTAGTATAGTTGATGGGGAGACCCAGTACTTC. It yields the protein CASSIVDGETQYF.